The rows below give T cell receptor beta chains drawn from one sample of a study of beta chain features in type 1 diabetes. Data came from immunoSEQ multiplex PCR; TCRdb stores just in-frame clones and leaves some out. Here the sample spans about 190,000 clones, 7.8% being singletons. The sequencing input was central memory CD4+ T cells from blood. Receptor source: a woman aged 40-49 years with type 1 diabetes. Each CDR3 is given with its conserved first and last residue. A D gene is named only where the DNA matches it firmly. Not every row has a clone size; where given, it reads once, few, many or a size class.

D: NA; V: TRBV11-3; J: TRBJ2-2; length: 14; size: NA; CDR3: CASSSLASTGELFF; DNA: TGTGCCAGCAGCTCCCTAGCGAGCACCGGGGAGCTGTTTTTT
D: NA; V: TRBV29-1; J: TRBJ2-7; length: 12; size: NA; CDR3: CSGETGLGEQYF; DNA: TGCAGCGGGGAGACAGGCCTGGGCGAGCAGTACTTC
D: NA; V: TRBV2; J: TRBJ2-3; length: 12; size: NA; CDR3: CASRAGPDTQYF; DNA: TGTGCCAGCAGGGCAGGCCCAGATACGCAGTATTTT
D: TRBD1; V: TRBV29-1; J: TRBJ1-5; length: 14; size: few; CDR3: CSVARGQGDQPQHF; DNA: TGCAGCGTGGCCCGTGGACAGGGGGATCAGCCCCAGCATTTT
D: TRBD1; V: TRBV7-3; J: TRBJ1-5; length: 14; size: few; CDR3: CASRDRGGTQPQHF; DNA: TGTGCCAGCAGGGACAGGGGCGGCACTCAGCCCCAGCATTTT
D: NA; V: TRBV18; J: TRBJ2-5; length: 13; size: NA; CDR3: CASHPGQQETQYF; DNA: TGTGCCAGCCATCCGGGACAACAAGAGACCCAGTACTTC
D: TRBD2; V: TRBV19; J: TRBJ2-1; length: 16; size: NA; CDR3: CASTSTSSGRIDEQFF; DNA: TGTGCCAGTACCTCGACCTCTAGCGGGAGAATCGATGAGCAGTTCTTC
D: NA; V: TRBV5-1; J: TRBJ2-1; length: 14; size: many; CDR3: CASSLGRGFNEQFF; DNA: TGCGCCAGCAGCTTGGGCCGGGGGTTCAATGAGCAGTTCTTC
D: TRBD2; V: TRBV10-3; J: TRBJ2-5; length: 15; size: few; CDR3: CAISESAAGPETQYF; DNA: TGTGCCATCAGTGAGTCGGCAGCGGGGCCAGAGACCCAGTACTTC
D: NA; V: TRBV4-3; J: TRBJ2-5; length: 14; size: few; CDR3: CASSQEQGPMTQYF; DNA: TGCGCCAGCAGCCAAGAGCAGGGGCCTATGACCCAGTACTTC
D: NA; V: TRBV19; J: TRBJ1-1; length: 13; size: few; CDR3: CASSIMAGNEAFF; DNA: TGTGCCAGTAGTATTATGGCAGGGAATGAAGCTTTCTTT
D: NA; V: TRBV5-4; J: TRBJ2-1; length: 15; size: NA; CDR3: CASSLGGRSYNEQFF; DNA: TGTGCCAGCAGCTTGGGAGGGCGCTCCTACAATGAGCAGTTCTTC
D: TRBD2; V: TRBV5-1; J: TRBJ2-7; length: 16; size: few; CDR3: CASSLVAGDATYEQYF; DNA: TGCGCCAGCAGCTTGGTAGCGGGAGACGCCACCTACGAGCAGTACTTC
D: TRBD1; V: TRBV30; J: TRBJ2-6; length: 16; size: few; CDR3: CAWSGTASSGANVLTF; DNA: TGTGCCTGGAGCGGGACAGCCAGTTCTGGGGCCAACGTCCTGACTTTC
D: TRBD2; V: TRBV28; J: TRBJ2-5; length: 14; size: few; CDR3: CASSRGGTKETQYF; DNA: TGTGCCAGCAGCCGGGGGGGGACGAAAGAGACCCAGTACTTC
D: NA; V: TRBV2; J: TRBJ2-6; length: 15; size: few; CDR3: CASGRQEPGANVLTF; DNA: TGTGCCAGCGGCCGTCAGGAACCCGGGGCCAACGTCCTGACTTTC
D: TRBD1; V: TRBV19; J: TRBJ2-7; length: 13; size: NA; CDR3: CASSINRGDEQYF; DNA: TGTGCCAGTAGTATTAACAGGGGCGACGAGCAGTACTTC
D: NA; V: TRBV7-3; J: TRBJ1-1; length: 13; size: few; CDR3: CASSPSRDTEAFF; DNA: TGTGCCAGCAGCCCTTCGCGTGACACTGAAGCTTTCTTT
D: NA; V: TRBV15; J: TRBJ2-7; length: 15; size: NA; CDR3: CATSRGGGTLNEQYF; DNA: TGTGCCACCAGCAGAGGAGGAGGGACCCTCAACGAGCAGTACTTC
D: TRBD1; V: TRBV7-2; J: TRBJ1-2; length: 15; size: few; CDR3: CASSLPRTGSSGYTF; DNA: TGTGCCAGCAGCTTACCCAGGACAGGCAGCTCTGGCTACACCTTC
D: NA; V: TRBV5-1; J: TRBJ1-4; length: 14; size: NA; CDR3: CASRLQGLNEKLFF; DNA: TGCGCCAGCAGGTTGCAGGGCCTTAATGAAAAACTGTTTTTT
D: NA; V: TRBV28; J: TRBJ1-3; length: 13; size: NA; CDR3: CASSLLTSDTIYF; DNA: TGTGCCAGCAGTTTACTTACGAGTGACACCATATATTTT
D: NA; V: TRBV29-1; J: TRBJ1-2; length: 12; size: NA; CDR3: CSAGEALYGYTF; DNA: TGCAGCGCCGGAGAGGCCCTCTATGGCTACACCTTC
D: TRBD2; V: TRBV14; J: TRBJ2-5; length: 15; size: few; CDR3: CASSLGLAIQETQYF; DNA: TGTGCCAGCAGCCTGGGACTAGCGATTCAAGAGACCCAGTACTTC
D: TRBD2; V: TRBV10-3; J: TRBJ2-7; length: 12; size: NA; CDR3: CASGTTSYEQYF; DNA: TGTGCCTCGGGGACTACCTCCTACGAGCAGTACTTC
D: NA; V: TRBV7-2; J: TRBJ1-2; length: 14; size: NA; CDR3: CASSERGADYGYTF; DNA: TGTGCCAGCAGCGAACGGGGGGCGGACTATGGCTACACCTTC
D: NA; V: TRBV30; J: TRBJ1-4; length: 13; size: few; CDR3: CAWRTGGVGKLFF; DNA: TGTGCCTGGAGGACAGGTGGTGTAGGAAAACTGTTTTTT
D: TRBD1; V: TRBV27; J: TRBJ2-7; length: 16; size: few; CDR3: CASSPSLSQGAYEQYF; DNA: TGTGCCAGCAGTCCCTCCCTAAGTCAGGGGGCTTACGAGCAGTACTTC
D: TRBD1; V: TRBV9; J: TRBJ1-6; length: 14; size: few; CDR3: CASRTGTGVSPLHF; DNA: TGTGCCAGCAGGACCGGGACAGGGGTCTCACCCCTCCACTTT
D: NA; V: TRBV11-2; J: TRBJ1-2; length: 13; size: NA; CDR3: CASSPQENYGYTF; DNA: TGTGCCAGCAGCCCCCAGGAAAACTATGGCTACACCTTC
D: NA; V: TRBV6-6; J: TRBJ2-6; length: 14; size: NA; CDR3: CASTQGFGANVLTF; DNA: TGTGCCAGCACTCAGGGGTTTGGGGCCAACGTCCTGACTTTC
D: NA; V: TRBV30; J: TRBJ2-1; length: 13; size: many; CDR3: CAWNQRPDNEQFF; DNA: TGTGCCTGGAATCAGCGTCCCGACAATGAGCAGTTCTTC
D: TRBD2; V: TRBV5-1; J: TRBJ2-1; length: 16; size: few; CDR3: CASSLSLAGGIGEQFF; DNA: TGCGCCAGCAGCTTGTCCCTAGCGGGAGGTATCGGTGAGCAGTTCTTC